The T cell receptor beta chain described here comes from a study of blood T cell repertoires in COVID-19. Researchers sorted participants into cohorts using their self-reported clinical history. The junction had 6 bases not matched to a gene; V was cut back by 4 bases and J by 2 bases. This CDR3 is built from 15 residues. Looked up from germline, CDR1 is SGHDN and CDR2 is FVKESK. Sequencing used immunoSEQ multiplex PCR; TCRdb keeps in-frame clones, though not all of them. The sample contains more than 300,000 clones, roughly 80% of which appear only once. The sequenced material came from PBMCs or T cells enriched from blood (not recorded which). The V and J genes are TRBV14 and TRBJ1-2; 8 bases are a match to TRBD1. This sequence originates from a woman in her fifties or sixties who had recovered from COVID-19. The CDR3 DNA reads TGTGCCAGCAGCCCCACAGGGGGATTCAACTATGGCTACACCTTC. Translating it yields CASSPTGGFNYGYTF.